Given below is one T cell receptor (beta chain) in context. The antigen remains unidentified. This entry is derived from a study of cytomegalovirus exposure and HLA in healthy donors. Overall study findings and caveats: Segments of the TCR beta V type were, in most cases, productive about 87% or about 30% of the time in an earlier analysis. The investigators catalogued 164 TCR beta chains as cytomegalovirus-associated. Most CMV-associated TCR beta chains were later found to appear HLA-restricted.

Researchers ran the PCR with 60 Vbeta and 13 Jbeta primers. Clones were sequenced by immunoSEQ multiplex PCR, and TCRdb holds only the in-frame ones, with some missing. The sample lists more than 150,000 clones, roughly 87% occurring once. Sequenced material: PBMCs. This clonotype was obtained from a girl under three years old in good health and CMV-seronegative.

For the CDR3, the DNA is TGTGCCAGCAGTGAAGAAGGGGGCGGGGGGAAGCAGTACTTC. Protein: CASSEEGGGGKQYF. This chain links TRBV6-1 with TRBJ2-7; TRBD2 is a possible D gene (8 bases). There are 14 residues in the CDR3. Germline loops: CDR1 MNHNS, CDR2 SASEGT. The V and J ends lost 1 base and 8 bases respectively, with 15 bases between them.